Included here is one T cell receptor (beta chain) sequence, with context. This receptor's antigen is unknown. No per-base quality is available; no much larger clone lies one base away. Sequences KGHSH (CDR1) and LQKENI (CDR2) are obtained from the germline V gene. Germline trimming amounts to 5 bases on V and 5 bases on J, with 9 as the count of junction bases outside the gene matches. The cysteine opens and the phenylalanine closes a CDR3 of 14 amino acids. Only the CDR3 part of the read is kept: 42 bases, read in frame from the first base. This sample is drawn from a study of T cell responses to AZD1222 COVID-19 vaccine (dated by TCRdb to about 2021). Regarding the study in general: TCR sequencing was performed for 230 to 250 trial participants, of whom some 200 were given two doses of AZD1222 and around 26 were given two doses of MenACWY control vaccine. Trial participants were enrolled by age into 18-55, 56-69 and 70-plus year subgroups, with 148, 28 and 57 TCR-sequenced participants respectively. Beyond this particular receptor, the publication reports: The 56-69-year group was small, and its depth increase did not reach significance, likely because of low power. The vaccine-associated CD4 TCRs covered the entire spike protein, and the dominant responses fell in regions 160-218 and 743-854. Because no day 14 peak-response samples were available, repertoires were characterized only after the peak T cell response. Reportedly, close to half of the unique spike-specific TCRs recognized epitopes lying outside the regions that are mutated in the B.1.351 and B.1.1.7 variants. After two AZD1222 doses, both the breadth and the depth of spike-specific TCRs were significantly higher than at day 0 and than in MenACWY recipients. Only five to seven AZD1222 recipients were SARS-CoV-2 seropositive at baseline, limiting conclusions about previously exposed vaccinees. Most participants were white British and females outnumbered males, and the authors suggested that clonal diversity may have been underestimated.

The label giving this sample's time point can be read as: about 28 days (+/-7) after the second vaccine dose. Because spike-specific TCR depth and breadth did not differ between the two schedules, AZD1222 recipients who got a second dose at roughly 4 weeks were pooled with those who got a second dose at roughly 12 weeks. Samples from vaccinated people were obtained from the UK trials COV001 and COV002, which included a single-blind randomized controlled phase 2/3 trial of AZD1222 (ChAdOx1 nCoV-19) in healthy adults. For TCRbeta chain sequencing, PBMC samples from trial participants were taken at day 0 and at day 28 after the second dose. The CDR3 regions of human TCRbeta chains were analyzed by immunosequencing. Per the authors' processing: TCRs in the repertoires were compared against a reference library of SARS-CoV-2-specific TCRs that had been generated with the MIRA antigen-specificity platform. Breadth was defined as the fraction of unique TCRs that were SARS-CoV-2-associated, and depth was defined as the fraction of total T cells that were SARS-CoV-2-associated. Each spike-specific TCR was assigned to its reactive spike region and to a CD4 or CD8 class using the MIRA data. Log10-transformed breadth and depth values were compared by one-way ANOVA with Sidak's multiple comparisons tests. The immuneACCESS repertoire file appears here via TCRdb, limited to in-frame rearrangements. These files lack a portion of the clones; in checked studies, under half of the deficit traces to unresolved V genes, and the cause of the others is not known. V, J and clone size were drawn from that table, and D and trimming were deduced from the DNA. The sample table records about 130,000 clones; roughly 92% of these occur just once. The top ten clonotypes cover roughly 1% of the sample.

The chain uses TRBV18 and TRBJ2-7, and 7 junction bases match TRBD2. This sequence was found in an adult who received the AZD1222 COVID-19 vaccine. The material was peripheral blood, obtained 28 days after the second AZD1222 dose. CDR3 sequence: CASSSGGSFHEQYF. DNA sequence: TGTGCCAGCTCATCCGGCGGGAGCTTCCACGAGCAGTACTTC.